These T cell receptor beta chains were read from a single sample in a study of T cell responses to AZD1222 COVID-19 vaccine. Clones were sequenced by immunoSEQ multiplex PCR, and TCRdb holds only the in-frame ones, with some missing. The sample records tens of thousands of clones, roughly 90% being singletons. The material was peripheral blood, obtained 28 days after the second AZD1222 dose. The receptors come from an adult who received the AZD1222 COVID-19 vaccine. CDR3s include the opening cysteine and the closing phenylalanine or tryptophan. The order of the fields is V gene, J gene, clone size, D gene, CDR3 DNA, CDR3 protein. D genes are given only for firm matches. Only some rows state a clone size, as once, few, many or a class for expanded clones.

>TRBV7-3|TRBJ2-2|-|-
TGTGCCAGCAGCTTACTGGGCTCGAACACCGGGGAGCTGTTTTTT
CASSLLGSNTGELFF
>TRBV6-2/TRBV6-3|TRBJ1-5|-|-
TGTGCCAGCAGTTACTCGATGCGGGGTCTCAACCAGCCCCAGCATTTT
CASSYSMRGLNQPQHF
>TRBV27|TRBJ1-5|once|TRBD1
TGTGCCAGCAGTTTATCTTGGGACAGGGGGCCAAATCAGCCCCAGCATTTT
CASSLSWDRGPNQPQHF
>TRBV11-2|TRBJ1-4|-|-
TGTGCCAGCACCTGGGACTCTAGAAATGAAAAACTGTTTTTT
CASTWDSRNEKLFF
>TRBV7-2|TRBJ1-1|once|-
TGTGCCAGCAGCTTAGCCCCCTCGGGTCACACTGAAGCTTTCTTT
CASSLAPSGHTEAFF
>TRBV29-1|TRBJ2-7|-|-
TGCAGCGTTGAAGAACTCTACTCCCTGGAGCAGTACTTC
CSVEELYSLEQYF
>TRBV19|TRBJ2-6|once|TRBD1
TGTGCCAGTAGCCCCCCACCCACAGGGGCTGGGGCCAACGTCCTGACTTTC
CASSPPPTGAGANVLTF
>TRBV27|TRBJ1-3|once|-
TGTGCCAGCAGTTTATCGAGCGGGGTCGGAAACACCATATATTTT
CASSLSSGVGNTIYF
>TRBV20-1|TRBJ2-3|-|-
TGCAGTGCTAGAGAGGGGGATACGCAGTATTTT
CSAREGDTQYF
>TRBV7-9|TRBJ1-5|-|-
TGTGCCAGCAGCGGGGTGGGATTCGAGACCCAGCATTTT
CASSGVGFETQHF
>TRBV5-1|TRBJ2-1|-|-
TGCGCCAGCAGCTTGGTAGGTACAGCGGGCGTCCACAATGAGCAGTTCTTC
CASSLVGTAGVHNEQFF
>TRBV5-1|TRBJ1-1|-|-
TGCGCCAGCAGCTTGATCACAGTTTTTGGGTCGCCCCGCGGGGATCTTGAAGCTTTCTTT
CASSLITVFGSPRGDLEAFF
>TRBV6-5|TRBJ1-2|-|-
TGTGCCAGCTTCCCCAGGGGTTACTATGGCTACACCTTC
CASFPRGYYGYTF
>TRBV7-9|TRBJ1-2|-|TRBD1
TGTGCCAGCAGCTTAGATGAGACAGGGTTTTTTGGCTACACCTTC
CASSLDETGFFGYTF
>TRBV7-2|TRBJ1-1|-|-
TGTGCCAGCAGCGTAAGACAGAGTGGCACTGAAGCTTTCTTT
CASSVRQSGTEAFF
>TRBV6-2/TRBV6-3|TRBJ1-6|-|-
TGTGCCAGCAGTTACTTAGGGACCGCCGCGTATAATTCACCCCTCCACTTT
CASSYLGTAAYNSPLHF
>TRBV11-2|TRBJ2-3|-|-
TGTGCCAGCAGCCCGAACACAGATACGCAGTATTTT
CASSPNTDTQYF